These 3 T cell receptor beta chains were sequenced from one sample in a study of cytomegalovirus exposure and HLA in healthy donors. It was with 60 Vbeta and 13 Jbeta primers that the PCR ran. Produced via immunoSEQ multiplex PCR; TCRdb's table is partial and in-frame only. This specimen shows around 130,000 clones; the ten leading clones hold approximately 1.5%. Sequencing was carried out using PBMCs. These receptors originate from a woman aged 40 to 50 in good health and CMV-seronegative.

The chain uses TRBV6-4 and TRBJ2-3; TRBD1 agrees at 7 bases. The J segment lost 2 bases and the V segment lost 5 bases, leaving 4 bases of the junction unmatched. This CDR3 has 14 amino acids. Germline lookup yields CDR1 MRHNA and CDR2 SNTAGT. The DNA for the CDR3 is TGTGCCAGCAGTCCCGGGACAGCCACAGATACGCAGTATTTT. As protein: CASSPGTATDTQYF.

The V call is TRBV6-5, the J call TRBJ2-3; 10 nucleotides match TRBD2. V lost 6 bases to trimming and J lost 6 bases; unmatched junction nucleotides: 6. The CDR3 loop spans 14 amino acids. Germline V gene data show CDR1 as MNHEY and CDR2 as SVGAGI. The CDR3 bases are TGTGCCAGCAGGAGCGGGGGGGGAGGGGATACGCAGTATTTT. Protein product: CASRSGGGGDTQYF.

This sequence joins TRBV5-6 and TRBJ1-4, with TRBD1 matching 7 bases. Germline V gene lookup returns CDR1 SGHDT and CDR2 YYEEEE. The CDR3 is 14 residues long. With 2 bases clipped from V and 6 bases from J, the junction kept 4 bases outside the gene matches. CDR3 DNA sequence: TGTGCCAGCAGCTTTCAGGGGGTCGATGAAAAACTGTTTTTT. It encodes CASSFQGVDEKLFF.